This is a list of T cell receptor beta chains from one sample in a study of cytomegalovirus exposure and HLA in healthy donors. Data came from immunoSEQ multiplex PCR; TCRdb stores just in-frame clones and leaves some out. In the table there are some 150,000 clones, approximately 82% of which are singletons. Sequenced material: PBMCs. The receptors stem from a male donor in good health and CMV-seronegative. The CDR3 runs from the conserved cysteine through the conserved F or W. D genes are given only for firm matches. Not all rows give a size; the values are once, few, many and, for expanded clones, a class.

size,V,D,J,DNA,CDR3
-,TRBV19,TRBD1,TRBJ1-1,TGTGCCAGTAGCCTTGGGACAGGGCTAACTGAAGCTTTCTTT,CASSLGTGLTEAFF
-,TRBV10-3,TRBD2,TRBJ2-1,TGTGCCATCAGTGAGTTGGTAGCGGGGGAGGAGGGTGAGCAGTTCTTC,CAISELVAGEEGEQFF
-,TRBV10-3,-,TRBJ1-6,TGTGCCATCAAAATAGGACAGTCTTTTAATTCACCCCTCCACTTT,CAIKIGQSFNSPLHF
-,TRBV14,TRBD1,TRBJ2-3,TGTGCCAGCAGCCAAGATTTAGGGGGCACGCAGTATTTT,CASSQDLGGTQYF
-,TRBV18,-,TRBJ1-3,TGTGCCAGCTCACCGCGCACCGTGATTGGAAACACCATATATTTT,CASSPRTVIGNTIYF
-,TRBV5-4,TRBD1,TRBJ2-7,TGTGCCAGCAGCTTACAACAGAGACAGGGGGCGTCCTACGAGCAGTACTTC,CASSLQQRQGASYEQYF
-,TRBV6-1,-,TRBJ2-1,TGTGCCAGCAGTGACTATGGGGGGATCTACAATGAGCAGTTCTTC,CASSDYGGIYNEQFF
-,TRBV18,-,TRBJ1-3,TGTGCCAGCTCACCCGCGGAGGGAGCTGGAAACACCATATATTTT,CASSPAEGAGNTIYF
-,TRBV5-1,-,TRBJ1-2,TGCGCCAGCAGCTTGATGGAGGGGATAGACTACACCTTC,CASSLMEGIDYTF
-,TRBV5-1,-,TRBJ2-5,TGCGCCAGCGCCAACTCTGGGACTGCGGAGACCCAGTACTTC,CASANSGTAETQYF
-,TRBV28,-,TRBJ1-3,TGTGCCAGCAGCCCGGGTGCACTCTCTGGAAACACCATATATTTT,CASSPGALSGNTIYF
-,TRBV19,-,TRBJ1-4,TGTGCCAGTAGTATCGGACAGACAACTAATGAAAAACTGTTTTTT,CASSIGQTTNEKLFF
once,TRBV15,TRBD1,TRBJ1-5,TGTGCCACCAGCAGAGGGCAGGGGGCGGTTCAGCCCCAGCATTTT,CATSRGQGAVQPQHF
-,TRBV9,TRBD2,TRBJ2-3,TGTGCCAGCAGCGTTCTTCCCAGGACTAGCGGGGAGTACGTCACAGATACGCAGTATTTT,CASSVLPRTSGEYVTDTQYF